This record concerns one T cell receptor (beta chain) sequence. Its antigen is currently unknown. The CDR3 is made up of 19 amino acids. After removal of 5 bases from V and 0 bases from J, the junction contained 15 bases not matched to a gene. Germline CDR1 SGHTS, CDR2 YDEGEE. One heparinised draw, averaging roughly 100 mL, was taken per donor. The data derive from a study of beta chain features in type 1 diabetes. Notes on the study in general: Shortening that was moderate but significant affected the TCRB CDR3s of Type 1 diabetes patients in all four CD4+ subsets.

Since all of the isolated RNA was reverse transcribed, expressed TCRB transcripts were what got sequenced. Profiled with immunoSEQ multiplex PCR; TCRdb holds only in-frame clones, not every one. The sample lists over 500,000 clones; roughly a sixth were seen once. This sequence was found in a young man in good health. The sequenced sample was naive CD4+ T cells from blood. This sequence joins TRBV5-8 and TRBJ2-3; 10 bases line up with TRBD2. CDR3 sequence: CASSPSITSGKRSTDTQYF. The CDR3 nucleotides read TGTGCCAGCAGTCCGTCCATCACTAGCGGGAAACGTAGCACAGATACGCAGTATTTT.